This T cell receptor beta chain originates from a study of cytomegalovirus exposure and HLA in healthy donors. General study results and limits: For TCR beta chains, V- and J-gene trimming was later linked to a missense DCLRE1C variant.

The PCR ran on 60 Vbeta and 13 Jbeta primers. Using immunoSEQ multiplex PCR, the repertoire was profiled, and TCRdb retains in-frame clones only, with some absent. The sample records more than 90,000 clones, about 76% being singletons. The CDR3 totals 15 residues. V was pared by 4 bases and J by 6 bases, with 11 bases of the junction left unmatched. Germline lookup yields CDR1 SGHNT and CDR2 YYREEE (reference sequence). As regards this clone: Its antigen is still unknown.

Sample: PBMCs. The rearrangement joins TRBV5-4 to TRBJ2-3; 7 bases agree with TRBD1. This clonotype was obtained from a man younger than 45 in good health and CMV-seropositive. The DNA for the CDR3 is TGTGCCAGCAGCGTTGACCCGACAGGGTTTGATACGCAGTATTTT. Encoded protein: CASSVDPTGFDTQYF.